The 22 T cell receptor beta chains reported below all come from one sample, sequenced in a study of blood T cell repertoires in COVID-19. Sequencing was performed with immunoSEQ multiplex PCR; in TCRdb, only in-frame clones are kept and a portion is missing. Here the sample spans 200,000 to 250,000 clones, roughly 80% being singletons. The material sequenced was peripheral blood. These receptors were taken from a human donor in a cohort sampled during active COVID-19.

This clone was seen a few times. This rearrangement joins TRBV7-9 to TRBJ2-3, with 7 bases lining up with TRBD2. J was trimmed by 0 bases and V by 2 bases; bases with no gene match: 5. CDR1 and CDR2 (germline): SEHNR, FQNEAQ (reference sequence). This CDR3 is built from 16 residues. In DNA, the CDR3 is TGTGCCAGCAGCTTACCCCAGGGAGGGAGCACAGATACGCAGTATTTT. This gives the protein CASSLPQGGSTDTQYF. The full variable domain, completed using reference TRBV7-9 and TRBJ2-3, is DTGVSQNPRHKITKRGQNVTFRCDPISEHNRLYWYRQTLGQGPEFLTYFQNEAQLEKSRLLSDRFSAERPKGSFSTLEIQRTEQGDSAMYLCASSLPQGGSTDTQYFGPGTRLTVL.

The V call is TRBV19, the J call TRBJ2-1; 13 nucleotides match TRBD2. CDR1 and CDR2 from the germline V gene are LNHDA and SQIVND (reference sequence). Germline trimming cut 3 bases from V and 10 bases from J; bases unmatched to any gene: 9. The CDR3 covers 16 residues. In DNA form, the CDR3 reads TGTGCCAGTAGTATCCAACGACTAGCGGGAGGACGAGAGCAGTTCTTC. Amino acids: CASSIQRLAGGREQFF.

J is TRBJ2-7 and V is TRBV6-5; maybe TRBD1 (6 bases). V was clipped by 7 bases and J by 2 bases, with 12 bases between them. Per germline, CDR1 MNHEY and CDR2 SVGAGI. The CDR3 is made up of 13 amino acids. The CDR3 region has the DNA TGTGCCAGCAAAAGGGACACAACCTACGAGCAGTACTTC. It translates to CASKRDTTYEQYF.

This chain connects TRBV28 to TRBJ1-5; 7 bases fit TRBD1. J gave up 7 bases and V 1 base, and 7 bases lay outside the gene matches. This CDR3 region has 15 residues. Germline-derived CDR1 and CDR2 are MDHEN and SYDVKM. CDR3 in DNA: TGTGCCAGCAGTTTATCCGGGCAGGGGGACCAGCCCCAGCATTTT. Protein sequence: CASSLSGQGDQPQHF.

The chain links TRBV18 to TRBJ1-5; TRBD1 agrees at 11 bases. J was trimmed by 11 bases and V by 3 bases; bases with no gene match: 6. Germline assignment: CDR1 KGHSH and CDR2 LQKENI. This CDR3 has 14 residues. Here the CDR3 reads CASSPGTGGGSQHF. The CDR3 region has the DNA TGTGCCAGCTCACCCGGGACAGGGGGGGGTTCCCAGCATTTT.

The gene calls are TRBV27 and TRBJ1-2; D is possibly TRBD1 (6 bases). From germline, CDR1 is MNHEY and CDR2 SMNVEV (reference sequence). V was shortened by 1 base and J by 2 bases, with 11 bases between the two germline ends. The CDR3 consists of 15 residues. CDR3 amino acids: CASSLWRGANYGYTF. DNA for the CDR3: TGTGCCAGCAGTTTATGGCGGGGGGCCAACTATGGCTACACCTTC.

The chain employs TRBV7-9 and TRBJ2-3; D is uncertain. Between the trimmed V and J ends, which lost 0 bases and 4 bases, there was a span of 17 bases. From germline, CDR1 is SEHNR and CDR2 FQNEAQ (reference sequence). The CDR3 spans 17 residues. CDR3 sequence reads: CASSLAVGGFFSDTQYF. The CDR3 DNA reads TGTGCCAGCAGCTTAGCGGTTGGCGGATTTTTCTCAGATACGCAGTATTTT.

DNA for the CDR3: TGTGCCAGCAGCTTATCGGGGTACGAGCAGTACTTC. Protein product: CASSLSGYEQYF. This rearrangement joins TRBV7-2 to TRBJ2-7; a possible D gene is TRBD2 (5 bases). The CDR3 has 12 residues. Trimming pared 2 bases from V and 4 bases from J, leaving 6 bases between. Germline V CDR1 and CDR2: SGHTA, FQGNSA.

The chain links TRBV6-5 to TRBJ1-2, with 7 bases lining up with TRBD1. The CDR3 sequence is 14 residues long. Per the germline V gene, CDR1 is MNHEY and CDR2 is SVGAGI. Trimming at V came to 5 bases and at J to 3 bases, leaving 6 bases not matched to a gene. CDR3 nucleotide sequence: TGTGCCAGCAGTCCGCGACAGGGAGACTATGGCTACACCTTC. Encoded protein: CASSPRQGDYGYTF.

This chain connects TRBV4-1 to TRBJ2-1; D ambiguous. V was cut by 1 base and J by 9 bases, with 16 bases left in between. Germline CDR1 reads MGHRA; CDR2 reads YSYEKL. This CDR3 is 15 amino acids long. CDR3 nucleotides: TGCGCCAGCAGCCAAGGAGCGCCAAGCCGGAGTGAGCAGTTCTTC. It specifies CASSQGAPSRSEQFF.

V gene TRBV27 combines with J gene TRBJ2-3, with 7 bases that match TRBD2. The length of the CDR3 is 15 residues. The V gene's germline CDR1 is MNHEY and CDR2 SMNVEV (reference sequence). The ends lost 2 bases at V and 3 bases at J; junction bases unmatched: 5. The CDR3 is CASSLRPGRTDTQYF. The CDR3 DNA is TGTGCCAGCAGTTTAAGACCCGGGAGGACAGATACGCAGTATTTT.

This sequence joins TRBV4-2 and TRBJ1-2; TRBD1 matches 10 bases. After removal of 5 bases from V and 3 bases from J, the junction contained 12 bases not matched to a gene. This CDR3 has 17 residues. Germline values: CDR1 LGHNA, CDR2 YNFKEQ. CDR3 sequence reads: CASSSRWGTGDHYGYTF. The CDR3 DNA is TGTGCCAGCAGCTCAAGATGGGGGACAGGGGACCACTATGGCTACACCTTC.

V is TRBV19 and J is TRBJ2-2; 12 bases agree with TRBD2. Trimming took 6 bases from V and 5 from J; bases not matched to a gene: 1. Germline CDR1 and CDR2: LNHDA and SQIVND (reference sequence). This CDR3 region has 14 residues. As DNA, the CDR3 is TGTGCCAGTAGGGGGACTAGCGGGACCGGGGAGCTGTTTTTT. It translates to CASRGTSGTGELFF.

This clone was recorded a few times. The chain joins TRBV6-5 to TRBJ2-1, with a tentative D call TRBD2 (6 bases). V shed 0 bases and J shed 8 bases, with 11 bases lying between them. The CDR3 has 14 residues. Germline values: CDR1 MNHEY, CDR2 SVGAGI. Here the CDR3 DNA reads TGTGCCAGCAGTTACTCGAGGAGGGCCCATGAGCAGTTCTTC. This codes for CASSYSRRAHEQFF.

The chain joins TRBV5-5 to TRBJ2-2; D ambiguous. Germline values: CDR1 SGHKS, CDR2 YYEKEE (reference sequence). Between the trimmed V and J ends, which lost 0 bases and 0 bases, there was a span of 9 bases. The CDR3 runs to 16 residues. The CDR3 DNA reads as TGTGCCAGCAGCTTGGTGGCGGCTGCGAACACCGGGGAGCTGTTTTTT. Protein sequence: CASSLVAAANTGELFF.

The chain is built from TRBV6-1 and TRBJ1-2; possible D gene TRBD1, 5 bases. From germline, CDR1 is MNHNS and CDR2 SASEGT. V was cut by 4 bases and J by 8 bases, with 23 bases left in between. The length of the CDR3 is 16 residues. CDR3 DNA: TGTGCCAGCAGTGGTGCCATGGGACTGAGGGGAAGCGGCTACACCTTC. It yields the protein CASSGAMGLRGSGYTF.

CDR3 in amino acids: CASSLGNVARNTEAFF. The DNA for the CDR3 is TGCGCCAGCAGCTTGGGAAATGTGGCCAGGAACACTGAAGCTTTCTTT. J is TRBJ1-1 and V is TRBV5-1; D is unclear. The CDR3 covers 16 residues. V was clipped by 0 bases and J by 1 base, with 13 bases between them. Germline CDR1 SGHRS, CDR2 YFSETQ.

With regard to this clone: Other DNA sequences in the sample encode the same CDR3. The chain joins TRBV9 to TRBJ1-2; 10 nucleotides align to TRBD1. The CDR3 extends over 14 amino acids. With 3 bases clipped from V and 4 bases from J, the junction kept 3 bases outside the gene matches. Looked up from germline, CDR1 is SGDLS and CDR2 is YYNGEE. CDR3 loop: CASSAGTGVYGYTF. CDR3 sequence (DNA): TGTGCCAGCAGCGCCGGGACAGGGGTCTATGGCTACACCTTC.

The CDR3 loop reads CASSQERGVYGYTF. In DNA, the CDR3 is TGCGCCAGCAGCCAAGAGCGGGGGGTCTATGGCTACACCTTC. The chain is built from TRBV4-3 and TRBJ1-2; TRBD1 is a possible D gene (5 bases). Trimming pared 0 bases from V and 4 bases from J, leaving 9 bases between. The germline CDR1 and CDR2 sequences are LGHNA and YSLEER. The CDR3 covers 14 residues.

The rearrangement uses TRBV19 and TRBJ2-3; D perhaps matches TRBD2 (6 bases). Germline assignment: CDR1 LNHDA and CDR2 SQIVND (reference sequence). The CDR3 totals 15 residues. The V and J ends lost 4 bases and 2 bases respectively, with 13 bases between them. The CDR3 protein is CASSNGTRNTDTQYF. The CDR3 region has the DNA TGTGCCAGTAGTAACGGGACTCGGAACACAGATACGCAGTATTTT.

The chain carries TRBV4-3 and TRBJ1-4, with TRBD1 identical over 8 bases. Per germline, CDR1 LGHNA and CDR2 YSLEER. V shed 1 base, J shed 5 bases, and the junction held 3 bases outside the gene matches. CDR3 length: 15 residues. The CDR3 coding sequence is TGCGCCAGCAGCCAAGGGACAGGGACGAATGAAAAACTGTTTTTT. Protein: CASSQGTGTNEKLFF.

The chain has TRBV25-1 and TRBJ2-7; TRBD2 aligns across 13 bases. The CDR3 is 16 amino acids. J gave up 7 bases and V 1 base, and 7 bases lay outside the gene matches. Germline CDR1 reads MGHDK; CDR2 reads SYGVNS. The DNA for the CDR3 is TGTGCCAGCAGTGAATCTGGACTAGCGGGAGTGGGGGAGCAGTACTTC. It yields the protein CASSESGLAGVGEQYF.